The T cell receptor (beta chain) under discussion was sequenced for a study of blood T cells in healthy people across ages. General study points: The study found more naive CD4+ cells and higher diversity in long-lived than aged donors. Conclusively comparing naive with antigen-experienced cells was impossible with unsorted PBMCs.

The CDR3 is 14 residues long. Healthy Caucasians from Russia aged 6 to 90 served as donors. Together with a sample-barcoded 5' primer, a J-beta primer mix was included in a second PCR lasting about 7 to 11 cycles. Via MiXCR, TCRdb re-called the 5' RACE reads, giving one row per CDR3 protein. The sample has 600,000 to 800,000 distinct CDR3 sequences; 45% to 60% are singletons. On this clonotype: What it binds is unknown. A much more abundant neighbour one base away suggests this may be a read error.

Sample: blood. The source is a woman of 80 years or more in good health. The V call is TRBV12-3 or TRBV12-4, the J call TRBJ1-2, with 7 bases matching TRBD1. CDR3 in amino acids: CAGSRGHRGYGYTF. The CDR3 nucleotides read TGTGCCGGCAGCCGGGGACACAGGGGCTATGGCTACACCTTC.